This TCR beta chain was found in a study of T and B cells in COVID-19 patients. The overall study: Most recovered patients had mild to moderate COVID-19 treated as outpatients. About 90% of the roughly 20 active-infection patients had comorbidities associated with unfavorable COVID-19 outcome.

TRB rearrangements were amplified by multiplex PCR with BIOMED2 TRB-A/B primers. TCRdb passed the multiplex PCR reads through MiXCR, listing each CDR3 protein once. The repertoire holds roughly 9,600 distinct CDR3 sequences, with about two fifths as singletons. Points from the study as a whole: Highly clonal in active COVID-19, TRB repertoires exceeded healthy-donor diversity and richness at recovery. Patients with COVID-19 reportedly showed strongly skewed T cell receptor beta variable and joining gene usage.

The J segment lost 0 bases and the V segment lost 3 bases, leaving 5 bases of the junction unmatched. This CDR3 has 16 residues. TRB was amplified from about 250-500 ng of blood genomic DNA. A word on this clonotype: The antigen is not known.

The sample consisted of blood. The source is a human donor with active COVID-19. V and J are TRBV12-3 or TRBV12-4 and TRBJ2-1; 7 nucleotides align to TRBD2. CDR3 in amino acids: CASSFAGGSSYNEQFF. In DNA form, the CDR3 reads TGTGCCAGCAGTTTTGCCGGCGGGAGCTCCTACAATGAGCAGTTCTTC.